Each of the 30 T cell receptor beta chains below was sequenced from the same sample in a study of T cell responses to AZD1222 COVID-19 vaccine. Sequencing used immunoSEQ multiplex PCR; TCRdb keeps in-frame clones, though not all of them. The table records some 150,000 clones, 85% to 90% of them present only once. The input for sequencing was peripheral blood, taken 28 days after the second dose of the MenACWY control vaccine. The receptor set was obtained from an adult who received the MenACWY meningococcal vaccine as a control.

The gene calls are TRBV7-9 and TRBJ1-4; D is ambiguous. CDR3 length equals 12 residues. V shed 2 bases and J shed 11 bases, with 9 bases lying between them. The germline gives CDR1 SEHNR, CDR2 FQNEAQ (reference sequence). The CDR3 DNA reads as TGTGCCAGCAGCTTAAATATCCAGAAACTGTTTTTT. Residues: CASSLNIQKLFF.

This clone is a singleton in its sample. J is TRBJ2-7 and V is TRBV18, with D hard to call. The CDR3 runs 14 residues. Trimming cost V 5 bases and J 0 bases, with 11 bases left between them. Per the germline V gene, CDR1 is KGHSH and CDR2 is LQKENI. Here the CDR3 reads CASSGLSSSYEQYF. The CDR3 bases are TGTGCCAGCTCAGGGTTATCTAGCTCCTACGAGCAGTACTTC.

This CDR3 is CAIGQDPSGNTIYF. CDR3 in DNA: TGTGCCATCGGACAGGATCCCTCTGGAAACACCATATATTTT. This chain links TRBV10-3 with TRBJ1-3; the match to TRBD1 covers 7 bases. V lost 8 bases, J lost 0 bases, and 4 bases stayed unmatched. Germline V gene data show CDR1 as ENHRY and CDR2 as SYGVKD. This CDR3 spans 14 amino acids.

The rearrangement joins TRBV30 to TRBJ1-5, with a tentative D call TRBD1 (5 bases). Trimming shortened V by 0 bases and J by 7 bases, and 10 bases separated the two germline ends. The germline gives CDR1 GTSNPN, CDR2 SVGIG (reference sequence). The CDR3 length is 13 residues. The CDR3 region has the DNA TGTGCCTGGAGTGTGGGGGATCGACAGCCCCAGCATTTT. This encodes CAWSVGDRQPQHF. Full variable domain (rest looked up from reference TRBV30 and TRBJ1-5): SQTIHQWPATLVQPVGSPLSLECTVEGTSNPNLYWYRQAAGRGLQLLFYSVGIGQISSEVPQNLSASRPQDRQFILSSKKLLLSDSGFYLCAWSVGDRQPQHFGDGTRLSIL.

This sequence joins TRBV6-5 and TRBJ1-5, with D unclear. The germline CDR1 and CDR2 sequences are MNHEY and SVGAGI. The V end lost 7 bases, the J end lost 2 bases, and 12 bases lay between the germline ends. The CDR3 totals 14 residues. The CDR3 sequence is CASTQGPGNQPQHF. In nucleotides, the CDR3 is TGTGCCAGCACCCAAGGACCGGGCAATCAGCCCCAGCATTTT.

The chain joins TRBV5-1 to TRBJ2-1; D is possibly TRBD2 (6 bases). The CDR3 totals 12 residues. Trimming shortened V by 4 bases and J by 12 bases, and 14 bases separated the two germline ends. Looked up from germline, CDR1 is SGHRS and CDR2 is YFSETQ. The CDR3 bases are TGCGCCAGCAGCCCACCGGGAGAAGGGCAGTTCTTC. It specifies CASSPPGEGQFF.

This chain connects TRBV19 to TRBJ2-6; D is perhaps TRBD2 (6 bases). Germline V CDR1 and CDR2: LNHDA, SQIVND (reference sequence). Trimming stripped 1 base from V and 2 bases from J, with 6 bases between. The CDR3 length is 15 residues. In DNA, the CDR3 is TGTGCCAGTAGTATAGCGGGGGCTGGGGCCAACGTCCTGACTTTC. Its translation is CASSIAGAGANVLTF.

CDR3 DNA: TGTGCCAGCAGTTGGGAGGACAACACCGGGGAGCTGTTTTTT. Amino acid sequence: CASSWEDNTGELFF. The chain links TRBV6-4 to TRBJ2-2; D might be TRBD2 (6 bases). CDR1 is MRHNA and CDR2 is SNTAGT in the germline V gene. This CDR3 region has 14 residues. Trimming cost V 5 bases and J 2 bases, with 9 bases left between them.

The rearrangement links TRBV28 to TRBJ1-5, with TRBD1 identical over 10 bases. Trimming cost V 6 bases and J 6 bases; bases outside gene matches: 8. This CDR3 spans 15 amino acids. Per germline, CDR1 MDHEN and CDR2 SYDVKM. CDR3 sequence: CASSPRRTGGQPQHF. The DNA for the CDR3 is TGTGCCAGCAGCCCGAGGAGGACAGGGGGTCAGCCCCAGCATTTT. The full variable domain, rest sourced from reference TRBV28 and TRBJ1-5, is DVKVTQSSRYLVKRTGEKVFLECVQDMDHENMFWYRQDPGLGLRLIYFSYDVKMKEKGDIPEGYSVSREKKERFSLILESASTNQTSMYLCASSPRRTGGQPQHFGDGTRLSIL.

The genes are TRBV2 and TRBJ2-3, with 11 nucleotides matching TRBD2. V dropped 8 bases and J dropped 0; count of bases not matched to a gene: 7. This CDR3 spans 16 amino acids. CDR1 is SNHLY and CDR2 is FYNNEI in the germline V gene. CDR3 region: CASRGTSGASTDTQYF. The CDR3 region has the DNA TGTGCCAGCCGCGGGACTAGCGGAGCTAGCACAGATACGCAGTATTTT.

The CDR3 is CASSKLAGGTYEQYF. CDR3 sequence (DNA): TGTGCCAGCAGCAAACTAGCGGGAGGTACCTACGAGCAGTACTTC. This rearrangement joins TRBV5-6 to TRBJ2-7; 12 nucleotides align to TRBD2. V shed 4 bases, J shed 2 bases, and the junction held 4 bases outside the gene matches. The CDR3 is made up of 15 amino acids. Germline CDR1 SGHDT, CDR2 YYEEEE.

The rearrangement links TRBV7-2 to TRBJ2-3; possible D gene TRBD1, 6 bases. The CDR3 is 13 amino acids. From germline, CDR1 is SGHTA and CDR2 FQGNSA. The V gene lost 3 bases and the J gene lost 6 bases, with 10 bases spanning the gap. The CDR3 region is CASSFSQGDTQYF. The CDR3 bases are TGTGCCAGCAGCTTTTCCCAGGGGGATACGCAGTATTTT.

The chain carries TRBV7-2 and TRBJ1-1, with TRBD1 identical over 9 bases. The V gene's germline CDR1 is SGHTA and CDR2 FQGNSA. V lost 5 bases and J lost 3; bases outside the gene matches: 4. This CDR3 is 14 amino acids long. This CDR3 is CASSLWTGDTEAFF. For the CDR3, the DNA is TGTGCCAGCAGCCTCTGGACAGGGGACACTGAAGCTTTCTTT. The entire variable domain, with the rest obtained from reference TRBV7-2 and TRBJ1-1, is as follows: GAGVSQSPSNKVTEKGKDVELRCDPISGHTALYWYRQSLGQGLEFLIYFQGNSAPDKSGLPSDRFSAERTGGSVSTLTIQRTQQEDSAVYLCASSLWTGDTEAFFGQGTRLTVV.

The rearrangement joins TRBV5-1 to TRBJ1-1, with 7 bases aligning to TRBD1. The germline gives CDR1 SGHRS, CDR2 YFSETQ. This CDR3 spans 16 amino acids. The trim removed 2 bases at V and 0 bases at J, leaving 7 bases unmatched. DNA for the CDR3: TGCGCCAGCAGCTTAATAAACAGGGGAGTGAACACTGAAGCTTTCTTT. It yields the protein CASSLINRGVNTEAFF.

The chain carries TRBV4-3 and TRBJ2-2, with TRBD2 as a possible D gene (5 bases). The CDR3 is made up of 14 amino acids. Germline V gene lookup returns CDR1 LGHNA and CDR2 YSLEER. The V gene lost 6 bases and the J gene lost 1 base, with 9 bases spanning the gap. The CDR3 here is CASRPSGNTGELFF. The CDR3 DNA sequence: TGCGCCAGCAGACCGAGCGGGAACACCGGGGAGCTGTTTTTT.

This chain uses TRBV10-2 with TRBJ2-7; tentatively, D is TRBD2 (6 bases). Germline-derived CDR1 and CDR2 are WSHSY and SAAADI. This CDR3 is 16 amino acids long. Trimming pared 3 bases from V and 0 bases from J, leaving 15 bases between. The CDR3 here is CASSDWVREASYEQYF. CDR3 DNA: TGCGCCAGCAGTGATTGGGTGAGGGAGGCCTCCTACGAGCAGTACTTC.

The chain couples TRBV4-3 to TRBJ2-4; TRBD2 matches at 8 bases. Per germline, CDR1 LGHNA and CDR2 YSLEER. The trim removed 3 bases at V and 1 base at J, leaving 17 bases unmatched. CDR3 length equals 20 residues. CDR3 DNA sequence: TGCGCCAGCAGCCATTACACCGACTCCGCGGGAGGAATGGCCAAAAACATTCAGTACTTC. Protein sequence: CASSHYTDSAGGMAKNIQYF.

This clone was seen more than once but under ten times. CDR3 DNA sequence: TGTGCCAGTAGCACCATCAATCCCAGGGTGTTCTATGGCTACACCTTC. It specifies CASSTINPRVFYGYTF. The chain carries TRBV19 and TRBJ1-2; the D gene is possibly TRBD1 (5 bases). Germline V gives CDR1 LNHDA, CDR2 SQIVND (reference sequence). This CDR3 comprises 16 residues. V was pared by 6 bases and J by 4 bases, with 21 bases between.

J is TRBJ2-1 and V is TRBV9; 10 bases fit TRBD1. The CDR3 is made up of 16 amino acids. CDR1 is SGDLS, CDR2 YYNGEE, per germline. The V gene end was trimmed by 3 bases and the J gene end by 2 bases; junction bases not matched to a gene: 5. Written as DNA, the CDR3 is TGTGCCAGCAGCGCGACAGGGGGCGCAACCTACAATGAGCAGTTCTTC. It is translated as CASSATGGATYNEQFF.

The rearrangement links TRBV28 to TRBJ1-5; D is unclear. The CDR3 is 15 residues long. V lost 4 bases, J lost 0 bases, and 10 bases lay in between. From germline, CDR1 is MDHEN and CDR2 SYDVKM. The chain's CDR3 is CASSSKSYSNQPQHF. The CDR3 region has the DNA TGTGCCAGCAGTTCCAAGAGCTATAGCAATCAGCCCCAGCATTTT.

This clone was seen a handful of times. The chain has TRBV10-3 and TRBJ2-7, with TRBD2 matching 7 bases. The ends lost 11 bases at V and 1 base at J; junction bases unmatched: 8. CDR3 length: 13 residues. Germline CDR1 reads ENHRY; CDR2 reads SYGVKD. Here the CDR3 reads CASKRGRSYEQYF. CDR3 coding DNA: TGTGCCTCCAAGCGGGGCCGGTCCTACGAGCAGTACTTC.

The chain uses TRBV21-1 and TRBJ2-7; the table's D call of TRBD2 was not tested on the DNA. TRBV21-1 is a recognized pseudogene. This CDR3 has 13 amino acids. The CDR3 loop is CASSKGGGRKQYF. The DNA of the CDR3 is TGTGCCAGCAGCAAAGGCGGAGGGAGGAAGCAGTACTTC.

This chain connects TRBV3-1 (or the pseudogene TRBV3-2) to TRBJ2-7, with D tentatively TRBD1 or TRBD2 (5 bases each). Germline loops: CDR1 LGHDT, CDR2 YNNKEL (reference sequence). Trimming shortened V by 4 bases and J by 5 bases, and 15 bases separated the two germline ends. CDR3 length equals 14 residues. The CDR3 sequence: CASSRADTVNEQYF. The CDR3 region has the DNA TGTGCCAGCAGCCGAGCGGACACGGTCAACGAGCAGTACTTC.

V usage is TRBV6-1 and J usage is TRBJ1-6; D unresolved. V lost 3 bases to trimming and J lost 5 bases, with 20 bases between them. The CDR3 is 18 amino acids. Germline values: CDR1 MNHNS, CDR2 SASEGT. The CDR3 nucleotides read TGTGCCAGCAGTGACGGGCCAGTAACTCTACTAGATAATTCACCCCTCCACTTT. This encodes CASSDGPVTLLDNSPLHF.

The CDR3 region is CASSSDLRGEQYF. The CDR3 DNA reads as TGTGCCAGCAGCTCCGACCTTCGGGGCGAGCAGTACTTC. This chain connects TRBV11-2 to TRBJ2-7; possibly TRBD2 for D (5 bases). The CDR3 runs to 13 residues. Germline CDR1 and CDR2: SGHAT and FQNNGV. Trimming took 4 bases from V and 6 from J, leaving 13 bases between them.

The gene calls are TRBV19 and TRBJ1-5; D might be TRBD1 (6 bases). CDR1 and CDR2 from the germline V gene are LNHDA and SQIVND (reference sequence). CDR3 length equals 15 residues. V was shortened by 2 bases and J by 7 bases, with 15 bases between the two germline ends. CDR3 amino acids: CASSIYGRGVQPQHF. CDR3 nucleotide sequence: TGTGCCAGTAGTATATACGGGAGGGGGGTACAGCCCCAGCATTTT.

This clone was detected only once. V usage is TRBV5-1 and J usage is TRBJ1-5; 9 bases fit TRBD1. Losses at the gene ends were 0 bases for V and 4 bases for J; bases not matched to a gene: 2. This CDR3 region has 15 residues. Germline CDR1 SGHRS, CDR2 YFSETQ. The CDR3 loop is CASSLETGGNQPQHF. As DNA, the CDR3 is TGCGCCAGCAGCTTGGAGACAGGGGGGAATCAGCCCCAGCATTTT.

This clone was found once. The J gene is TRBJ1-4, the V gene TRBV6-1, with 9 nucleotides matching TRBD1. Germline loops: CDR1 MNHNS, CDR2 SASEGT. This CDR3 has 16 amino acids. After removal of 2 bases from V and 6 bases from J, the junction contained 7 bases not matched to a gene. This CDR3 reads CASSEFSGQGYEKLFF. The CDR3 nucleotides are TGTGCCAGCAGTGAATTCTCGGGACAGGGTTATGAAAAACTGTTTTTT.

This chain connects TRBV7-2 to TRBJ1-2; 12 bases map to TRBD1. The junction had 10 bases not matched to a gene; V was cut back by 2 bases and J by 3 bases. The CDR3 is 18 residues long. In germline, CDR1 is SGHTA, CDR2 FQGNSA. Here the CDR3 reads CASSLYRRDRGRDYGYTF. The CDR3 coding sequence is TGTGCCAGCAGCTTATACCGCCGGGACAGGGGGCGCGACTATGGCTACACCTTC.

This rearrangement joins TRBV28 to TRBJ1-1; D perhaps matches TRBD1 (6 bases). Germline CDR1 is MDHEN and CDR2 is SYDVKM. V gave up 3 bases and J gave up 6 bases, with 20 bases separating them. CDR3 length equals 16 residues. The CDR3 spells CASSFRLTGFRPEAFF. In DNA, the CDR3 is TGTGCCAGCAGTTTCCGACTTACAGGGTTCAGGCCTGAAGCTTTCTTT.